Here is one TCR beta chain with its context. As originally analysed: Amplifying reference gene primers gave estimates of nucleated cell counts. Only in-frame clones appear in the TCRdb table, and some are missing; sequencing was by immunoSEQ multiplex PCR. The V and J calls and clone size come from that table; D and trimming were worked out from the DNA. The sample lists about 180,000 clones; about nine tenths were seen once. The CDR3 loop spans 16 amino acids. With 3 bases clipped from V and 7 bases from J, the junction kept 9 bases outside the gene matches. Per the germline V gene, CDR1 is PRHDT and CDR2 is FYEKMQ (reference sequence). The sample is drawn from a study of blood T cell repertoires in COVID-19. Background on the study: Researchers got acute and convalescent COVID-19 samples from the United States, Italy and Spain. The cDNA or gDNA used as material had been derived from T cells, B-cell-depleted T cells, or PBMCs.

The chain has TRBV13 and TRBJ1-4; 9 bases align to TRBD1. This TCR derives from a young man who had recovered from COVID-19. Material for sequencing was peripheral blood. The DNA of the CDR3 is TGTGCCAGCAGCTTTATAACCGGGACAGGGAGTGAAAAACTGTTTTTT. Its translation is CASSFITGTGSEKLFF.